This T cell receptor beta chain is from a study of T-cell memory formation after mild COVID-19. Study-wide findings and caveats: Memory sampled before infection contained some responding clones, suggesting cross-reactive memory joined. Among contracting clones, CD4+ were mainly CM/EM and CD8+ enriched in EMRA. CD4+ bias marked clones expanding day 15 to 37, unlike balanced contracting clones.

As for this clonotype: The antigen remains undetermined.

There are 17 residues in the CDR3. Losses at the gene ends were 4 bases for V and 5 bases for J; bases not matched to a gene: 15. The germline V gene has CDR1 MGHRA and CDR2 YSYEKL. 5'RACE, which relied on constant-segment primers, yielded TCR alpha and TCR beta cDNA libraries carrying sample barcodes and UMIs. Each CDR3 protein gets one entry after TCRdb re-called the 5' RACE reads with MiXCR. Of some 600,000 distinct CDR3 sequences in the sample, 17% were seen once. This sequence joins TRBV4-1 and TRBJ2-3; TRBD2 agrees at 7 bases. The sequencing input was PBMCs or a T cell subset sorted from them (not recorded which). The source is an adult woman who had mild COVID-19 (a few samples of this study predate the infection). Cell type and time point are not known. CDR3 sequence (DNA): TGCGCCAGCAGCCGAGGCCTCGGGGAGGGTGCCGTAGATACGCAGTATTTT. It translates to CASSRGLGEGAVDTQYF.